This T cell receptor (beta chain) was sequenced for a study of shared clonotypes between healthy human individuals. Study at large: Plates per donor: three CD4 naive, three CD4 memory, two CD8 naive, one CD8 memory.

The CDR3 totals 18 residues. Profiling relied on immunoSEQ multiplex PCR, and the TCRdb table lists in-frame clones only, not all of them. The data show about 1.5 million clones, around 97% seen once. What was sequenced was naive CD4+ T cells sorted from blood. Subset meaning: CD45RA+ positively selected. The chain uses TRBV21-1 and TRBJ2-2; no DNA check was done on the table's D call, TRBD1. TRBV21-1 is noted as a pseudogene. The receptor was isolated from a man aged 30 to 39 in good health. The CDR3 DNA reads as TGTGCCAGCAGCAAAGAAGGGGAGGACAGGGCGAGCACCGGGGAGCTGTTTTTT. Translation: CASSKEGEDRASTGELFF.